This TCR beta chain was identified during a study of blood T cell repertoires in COVID-19 (TCRdb year 2020). In terms of the full investigation: The collaborator samples originated in the United States, Italy and Spain and spanned the acute and convalescent phases of COVID-19. The prospective study material was composed of cDNA or gDNA derived from T cells, B-cell-depleted T cells, or PBMCs. Deeply sampled blood TCRbeta repertoires from subjects exposed to, actively infected with, or recovered from COVID-19 were included in the dataset. A freely available public database, intended as a resource for researchers studying the immune response to SARS-CoV-2, is where the repertoires were released. Samples came from the ongoing ImmuneRACE study (first 160 participants) plus 1,254 subjects from 6 global collaborators. The sample metadata nearly always contained a de-identified subject ID, COVID-19 status, age in years and sex. Where available, HLA class I and class II types were taken from metadata supplied by the sample provider and were not determined by assay-based typing. Paper-wide results and their limitations: The amount of clinical and demographic metadata varied by source and participant and was provided uncurated.

About this clone itself: The target of this receptor is not known. No base quality information exists; no much larger clone differs at one position.

TCRbeta CDR3 regions were amplified from genomic DNA using the immunoSEQ Assay, a bias-controlled multiplex PCR. The original pipeline was this. The number of nucleated cells in each sample was estimated by amplification of reference gene primers within the assay. Sequence reads were collapsed and filtered to measure the absolute abundance of every unique TCRbeta CDR3 rearrangement. Productive Simpson clonality was computed per sample as the square root of Simpson's diversity index over productive rearrangements. TCRdb holds this immuneACCESS table with in-frame rearrangements only. Some clones are missing; in checked studies, unresolved V genes explain under half, and the rest has no known cause. The DNA was the basis for D and trimming; V, J and clone size are from that table. The sample contains about 230,000 clones, 70% to 90% of them found a single time. Around 2.5% of the sample comes from the top ten.

Each collaborating institution followed its own protocols to collect whole blood in K2EDTA tubes. Collaborator samples were shipped for TCRbeta analysis as frozen whole blood, isolated PBMCs, or DNA extracted from either sample type. From a lookup of the germline V gene, CDR1 and CDR2 are SGHAT and FQNNGV. The V and J ends are trimmed by 1 base and 1 base, leaving 12 bases between them. CDR3 length: 16 amino acids, cysteine to phenylalanine. Kept here is only the CDR3 DNA, which spans 48 bases and is read in frame from base 1. Sequencing used peripheral blood. The V and J genes are TRBV11-2 and TRBJ2-3; the D gene is perhaps TRBD2, on 5 matching bases. The TCR sequence derives from a woman in her 70s with active or convalescent COVID-19. CDR3 reads: CASSLAVAGRTDTQYF. The nucleotides read TGTGCCAGCAGCTTAGCTGTCGCGGGCCGCACAGATACGCAGTATTTT.